A single sample is the source of the 20 T cell receptor beta chains below, sequenced in a study of PD-1 blockade in classical Hodgkin lymphoma. Profiling relied on immunoSEQ multiplex PCR, and the TCRdb table lists in-frame clones only, not all of them. The sample holds 15,000 to 20,000 clones, 83% seen once. Time point defined: cycle 4 day 1 (C4D1), after five to seven weeks of nivolumab. Each patient relapsed following autologous stem cell transplantation, and prior brentuximab vedotin exposure differed. The sample consisted of peripheral blood mononuclear cells (PBMCs), taken before the fourth cycle of nivolumab. The receptors come from a human donor with classical Hodgkin lymphoma.

This clone was seen more than once but under ten times. The chain combines TRBV5-8 with TRBJ1-5; D unclear. Germline CDR1 reads SGHTS; CDR2 reads YDEGEE. CDR3 length: 17 amino acids. V lost 4 bases and J lost 3, with 20 bases in between. The CDR3 DNA reads as TGTGCCAGCAGCACTGGTCTGCTCCCTTGGGACAATCAGCCCCAGCATTTT. Amino acids: CASSTGLLPWDNQPQHF.

In its sample, this clone ranks as medium-sized. V usage is TRBV7-9 and J usage is TRBJ1-1; D is unclear. The CDR3 contains 13 residues. Germline V gives CDR1 SEHNR, CDR2 FQNEAQ (reference sequence). Trimming left V 5 bases short and J 6 bases short, with 13 bases between. The CDR3 coding sequence is TGTGCCAGCAGCGCAGCAGTAGCCGCTGAAGCTTTCTTT. Amino acids: CASSAAVAAEAFF.

This clone appeared a single time. J is TRBJ2-7 and V is TRBV7-8; D remains unclear. This CDR3 spans 14 amino acids. V was pared by 3 bases and J by 1 base, with 10 bases between. The germline V gene encodes CDR1 SGHVS and CDR2 FQNEAQ. The chain's CDR3 is CASSFLTSSYEQYF. The CDR3 bases are TGTGCCAGCAGCTTTCTAACCTCTTCCTACGAGCAGTACTTC.

The rearrangement links TRBV2 to TRBJ1-2, with 9 bases aligning to TRBD1. CDR1 SNHLY and CDR2 FYNNEI come from the germline V gene. The CDR3 extends over 14 amino acids. V was clipped by 2 bases and J by 8 bases; unmatched bases: 6. The CDR3 region has the DNA TGTGCCAGCAGTGAATTGGGGACAGGGAAAGGCTACACCTTC. Translated, it gives CASSELGTGKGYTF.

As for this clone: Other DNA sequences in the sample encode the same CDR3. The chain joins TRBV5-1 to TRBJ2-1; TRBD2 matches 8 bases. Germline V gene sequence: CDR1 SGHRS, CDR2 YFSETQ. With V trimmed by 0 bases and J by 5 bases, 4 bases remained unmatched. This CDR3 is 15 amino acids long. The CDR3 reads CASSLVTSGNNEQFF. CDR3 bases: TGCGCCAGCAGCTTGGTTACTAGCGGTAACAATGAGCAGTTCTTC.

This chain uses TRBV5-1 with TRBJ1-4; weak D call: TRBD1 (5 bases). This CDR3 is built from 15 residues. Deletions cut 4 bases from V and 4 bases from J, with 14 bases between. CDR1 and CDR2 from the germline V gene are SGHRS and YFSETQ. The CDR3 loop is CASSPWGSSNEKLFF. In DNA, the CDR3 is TGCGCCAGCAGCCCCTGGGGGAGCAGTAATGAAAAACTGTTTTTT.

The chain employs TRBV29-1 and TRBJ1-2; the match to TRBD1 covers 7 bases. This CDR3 is built from 15 residues. Germline values: CDR1 SQVTM, CDR2 ANQGSEA. Trimming took 3 bases from V and 4 from J; bases not matched to a gene: 11. Here the CDR3 reads CSVESRIEGAYGYTF. CDR3 bases: TGCAGCGTTGAGTCCAGAATTGAGGGGGCCTATGGCTACACCTTC.

The chain uses TRBV9 and TRBJ1-5, with TRBD1 as a possible D gene (5 bases). Germline-derived CDR1 and CDR2 are SGDLS and YYNGEE. V lost 3 bases and J 5 bases, leaving 12 bases between the germline ends. The CDR3 covers 14 residues. In DNA, the CDR3 is TGTGCCAGCAGCGGGGGACCGATCGATCAGCCCCAGCATTTT. Translating it yields CASSGGPIDQPQHF.

This chain connects TRBV7-9 to TRBJ2-5; no firm D call. CDR3 length equals 11 residues. Germline assignment: CDR1 SEHNR and CDR2 FQNEAQ (reference sequence). V lost 3 bases to trimming and J lost 5 bases, with 4 bases between them. The CDR3 DNA is TGTGCCAGCAGCTTTTCGGAGACCCAGTACTTC. Translated, it gives CASSFSETQYF.

The V and J genes are TRBV6-6 and TRBJ1-2; TRBD1 matches at 10 bases. Per germline, CDR1 MNHNY and CDR2 SVGAGI (reference sequence). With V trimmed by 4 bases and J by 8 bases, 4 bases remained unmatched. This CDR3 region has 13 residues. The CDR3 spells CASSSQTGGGYTF. The CDR3 bases are TGTGCCAGCAGTTCCCAGACAGGGGGCGGCTACACCTTC.

J is TRBJ1-4 and V is TRBV5-1, with D hard to call. This CDR3 contains 13 residues. Germline V gene data show CDR1 as SGHRS and CDR2 as YFSETQ. The V end was cut by 0 bases, the J end by 5 bases, with 5 bases between. The CDR3 here is CASSLDGNEKLFF. The DNA of the CDR3 is TGCGCCAGCAGCTTGGACGGGAATGAAAAACTGTTTTTT.

This clone appeared a few times. CDR3 nucleotides: TGCAGTGCTAGAGACGGCACTGAAGCTTTCTTT. Protein product: CSARDGTEAFF. The chain carries TRBV20-1 and TRBJ1-1; D gene unclear. The ends were cut back, 0 bases at V and 4 bases at J, with 3 bases in the middle. In germline, CDR1 is DFQATT, CDR2 SNEGSKA (reference sequence). CDR3 length: 11 amino acids.

J is TRBJ2-3 and V is TRBV5-1; TRBD2 matches 8 bases. This CDR3 contains 15 residues. Germline V lookup: CDR1 SGHRS, CDR2 YFSETQ. The ends lost 4 bases at V and 0 bases at J; junction bases unmatched: 4. The DNA of the CDR3 is TGCGCCAGCAGCCCTACTAGCGGCAGCACAGATACGCAGTATTTT. Encoded protein: CASSPTSGSTDTQYF.

The chain uses TRBV5-1 and TRBJ2-5; 9 positions match TRBD2. The germline CDR1 and CDR2 sequences are SGHRS and YFSETQ. The V gene end was trimmed by 4 bases and the J gene end by 3 bases; junction bases not matched to a gene: 7. This CDR3 is built from 15 residues. The CDR3 here is CASSPRTSEKETQYF. The CDR3 coding sequence is TGCGCCAGCAGCCCGCGGACTAGCGAAAAAGAGACCCAGTACTTC. Full variable domain (remainder filled in from reference TRBV5-1 and TRBJ2-5): KAGVTQTPRYLIKTRGQQVTLSCSPISGHRSVSWYQQTPGQGLQFLFEYFSETQRNKGNFPGRFSGRQFSNSRSEMNVSTLELGDSALYLCASSPRTSEKETQYFGPGTRLLVL.

The CDR3 reads CASSPRDTYGYTF. The CDR3 DNA sequence: TGTGCCAGCAGCCCCCGGGACACCTATGGCTACACCTTC. V is TRBV7-9 and J is TRBJ1-2; D possibly corresponds to TRBD1 (6 bases). V dropped 5 bases and J dropped 4 bases, with 11 bases sitting between them. The CDR3 is 13 amino acids. Germline values: CDR1 SEHNR, CDR2 FQNEAQ (reference sequence).

The chain employs TRBV7-8 and TRBJ2-5; 10 bases are a match to TRBD2. J gave up 5 bases and V 3 bases, and 9 bases lay outside the gene matches. This CDR3 is built from 16 residues. Germline loops: CDR1 SGHVS, CDR2 FQNEAQ. CDR3 nucleotides: TGTGCCAGCAGCTTGCCCAGCGGGGGGGCCGGGGAGACCCAGTACTTC. Protein product: CASSLPSGGAGETQYF. The full variable domain, in which reference TRBV7-8 and TRBJ2-5 provide the parts outside the CDR3, is GAGVSQSPRYKVAKRGQDVALRCDPISGHVSLFWYQQALGQGPEFLTYFQNEAQLDKSGLPSDRFFAERPEGSVSTLKIQRTQQEDSAVYLCASSLPSGGAGETQYFGPGTRLLVL.

The rearrangement links TRBV5-1 to TRBJ2-1; 8 nucleotides agree with TRBD1. This CDR3 contains 13 residues. V gave up 2 bases and J gave up 6 bases; unmatched junction bases: 1. Germline V CDR1 and CDR2: SGHRS, YFSETQ. CDR3 DNA sequence: TGCGCCAGCAGCTTACAGGGGGTCAATGAGCAGTTCTTC. It encodes CASSLQGVNEQFF.

The chain recombines TRBV7-9 with TRBJ1-1; no reliable D call. Between the trimmed V and J ends, which lost 5 bases and 1 base, there was a span of 8 bases. The germline CDR1 and CDR2 sequences are SEHNR and FQNEAQ (reference sequence). This CDR3 is built from 13 residues. The DNA of the CDR3 is TGTGCCAGCAGCCAAATGGAGAACACTGAAGCTTTCTTT. This translates into CASSQMENTEAFF.

The chain carries TRBV6-8 and TRBJ1-3; D not certain. Germline V CDR1 and CDR2: MNHGY, SAAAGT. V was pared by 8 bases and J by 0 bases, with 8 bases between. The CDR3 is 13 residues long. The CDR3 is CASQLTSGNTIYF. The CDR3 DNA sequence: TGTGCCAGCCAGCTTACCTCTGGAAACACCATATATTTT.

The chain combines TRBV5-4 with TRBJ1-1, with TRBD1 matching 10 bases. Trimming cost V 2 bases and J 2 bases; bases outside gene matches: 3. CDR3 length: 15 residues. Germline lookup yields CDR1 SGHNT and CDR2 YYREEE (reference sequence). CDR3 region: CASSLGTGANTEAFF. The DNA for the CDR3 is TGTGCCAGCAGCTTAGGGACAGGGGCTAACACTGAAGCTTTCTTT.